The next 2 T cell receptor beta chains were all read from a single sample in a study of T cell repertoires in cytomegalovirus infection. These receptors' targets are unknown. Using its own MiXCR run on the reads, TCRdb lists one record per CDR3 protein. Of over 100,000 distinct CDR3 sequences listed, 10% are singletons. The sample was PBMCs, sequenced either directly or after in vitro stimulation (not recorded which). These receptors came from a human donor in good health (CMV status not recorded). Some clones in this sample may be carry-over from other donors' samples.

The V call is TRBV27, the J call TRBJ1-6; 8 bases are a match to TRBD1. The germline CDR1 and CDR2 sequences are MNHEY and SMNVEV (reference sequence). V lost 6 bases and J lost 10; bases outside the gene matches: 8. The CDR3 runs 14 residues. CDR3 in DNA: TGTGCCAGCAGGATTGGACAGGGTTGGTCACCCCTCCACTTT. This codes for CASRIGQGWSPLHF.

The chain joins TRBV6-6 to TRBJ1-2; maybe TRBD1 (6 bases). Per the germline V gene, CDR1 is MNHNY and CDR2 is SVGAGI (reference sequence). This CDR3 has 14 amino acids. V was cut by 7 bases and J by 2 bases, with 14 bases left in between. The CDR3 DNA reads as TGTGCCAGCACCGGGACATTCAAGAACTATGGCTACACCTTC. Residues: CASTGTFKNYGYTF.